Sequencing of this T cell receptor (beta chain) was carried out in a study of shared clonotypes between healthy human individuals. Notes on the study in general: Generation probabilities of non-shared clonotypes were lower (relative to those shared by all four donors).

The CDR3 runs to 15 residues. With V trimmed by 3 bases and J by 2 bases, 7 bases remained unmatched. Germline lookup yields CDR1 MNHEY and CDR2 SVGAGI. As concerns this clone: The antigen is unknown.

Assay: immunoSEQ multiplex PCR; the TCRdb copy retains only in-frame clones and omits some. The sample contains about 2.4 million clones, 80% to 95% of which appear only once. This rearrangement joins TRBV6-5 to TRBJ2-7; 7 nucleotides agree with TRBD1. Input material: naive CD4+ T cells from PBMCs. Subset denoted: CD45RA+ positively selected. The clonotype comes from a man younger than 30 in good health. Some clones in this sample may be carry-over from other donors' samples. The CDR3 sequence: CASSYWTGTAYEQYF. The CDR3 nucleotides read TGTGCCAGCAGTTATTGGACCGGGACAGCCTACGAGCAGTACTTC.